A single sample gave rise to the 6 T cell receptor beta chains below, sequenced in a study of cytomegalovirus exposure and HLA in healthy donors. The PCR ran on 60 Vbeta and 13 Jbeta primers. Here immunoSEQ multiplex PCR was the method, and the copy in TCRdb shows in-frame clones only, minus some. This sample has 150,000 to 200,000 clones, with approximately 78% found just once. Input material: PBMCs. These receptors all stem from a woman aged 45 to 65 in good health and CMV-seropositive.

The chain employs TRBV18 and TRBJ2-7, with 8 bases lining up with TRBD1. This CDR3 region has 17 residues. Per the germline V gene, CDR1 is KGHSH and CDR2 is LQKENI. V gave up 0 bases and J gave up 3 bases; unmatched junction bases: 10. The CDR3 region has the DNA TGTGCCAGCTCACCACCGACAGGGGACCACCCTCTCTACGAGCAGTACTTC. Its translation is CASSPPTGDHPLYEQYF.

The chain links TRBV25-1 to TRBJ2-3, with 8 bases lining up with TRBD2. J was trimmed by 3 bases and V by 7 bases; bases with no gene match: 6. Germline V gives CDR1 MGHDK, CDR2 SYGVNS. The CDR3 runs to 14 residues. The CDR3 is CASKGGGRTDTQYF. The CDR3 DNA sequence: TGTGCCAGCAAGGGCGGGGGGAGAACAGATACGCAGTATTTT.

The V call is TRBV11-3, the J call TRBJ2-1; D perhaps matches TRBD1 (6 bases). Germline loops: CDR1 SGHNT, CDR2 YENEEA. The germline V and J ends were trimmed by 3 bases and 6 bases, with 12 bases remaining between them. CDR3 length equals 14 residues. The DNA for the CDR3 is TGTGCCAGCAGCTTGTCAGGGGACCTCAATGAGCAGTTCTTC. Protein product: CASSLSGDLNEQFF.

V is TRBV9 and J is TRBJ2-7; D ambiguous. Germline lookup yields CDR1 SGDLS and CDR2 YYNGEE. The CDR3 has 15 amino acids. The V end lost 5 bases, the J end lost 1 base, and 16 bases lay between the germline ends. DNA of the CDR3: TGTGCCAGCAGTTCGGGTGAGATGAGGTCCTACGAGCAGTACTTC. Amino acid sequence: CASSSGEMRSYEQYF.

The chain uses TRBV7-6 and TRBJ2-7; 8 bases map to TRBD2. Germline lookup yields CDR1 SGHVS and CDR2 FNYEAQ. J gave up 0 bases and V 4 bases, and 8 bases lay outside the gene matches. The CDR3 has 16 amino acids. CDR3 sequence reads: CASSSRLSGGSYEQYF. CDR3 nucleotide sequence: TGTGCCAGCAGCTCACGACTAAGCGGGGGCTCCTACGAGCAGTACTTC.

The chain uses TRBV5-4 and TRBJ2-4, with D possibly matching TRBD2 (6 bases). CDR1 is SGHNT and CDR2 is YYREEE in the germline V gene (reference sequence). The CDR3 spans 16 residues. Trimming stripped 4 bases from V and 1 base from J, with 15 bases between. CDR3 coding DNA: TGTGCCAGCAGCCGACGCAGGAGGGAGGCCAAAAACATTCAGTACTTC. As protein: CASSRRRREAKNIQYF.